The present T cell receptor beta chain was sequenced within a study of identifying expanded T cells in peripheral blood. TCRdb's table, derived via immunoSEQ multiplex PCR, lists solely in-frame clones and lacks some. The sample includes tens of thousands of clones, approximately 89% of them seen just once. With respect to this clone: Its antigen is undetermined.

This CDR3 has 16 amino acids. The germline gives CDR1 SGHRS, CDR2 YFSETQ. J was trimmed by 3 bases and V by 4 bases; bases with no gene match: 5. Points from the study as a whole: Approximately two-week clone count variance significantly increased as total template count grew.

The origin of this receptor is a person aged 18 to 75 in good health. The chain links TRBV5-1 to TRBJ2-3; TRBD2 agrees at 13 bases. Sequenced sample: blood. DNA for the CDR3: TGCGCCAGCAGCAGGGGGACTAGCGGGGCTACAGATACGCAGTATTTT. Residues: CASSRGTSGATDTQYF.